These T cell receptor beta chains were read from a single sample in a study of identical twins. Via MiXCR, TCRdb re-called the 5' RACE reads, giving one row per CDR3 protein. The sample carries hundreds of thousands of distinct CDR3 sequences, 5.5% to 6.5% recorded once. Sequenced material: naive T cells sorted from blood. Receptor source: a man between 18 and 29 years old in good health. The CDR3 runs from the conserved cysteine through the conserved F or W. The D gene is left open where the match is weak. Where a row states a size, it is once, few, many or the class of an expanded clone; other rows omit it.

clone_size,j_call,d_call,v_call,cdr3_aa,cdr3_nt
many,TRBJ2-1,-,TRBV27,CASSLAVDHNEQFF,TGTGCCAGCAGTTTAGCGGTCGACCACAATGAGCAGTTCTTC
few,TRBJ2-2,TRBD2,TRBV6-2/TRBV6-3,CASSFLGSSGHHRNTGELFF,TGTGCCAGCAGTTTCCTCGGGTCTAGCGGACACCACAGGAACACCGGGGAGCTGTTTTTT
many,TRBJ2-3,TRBD2,TRBV10-3,CAISDNPGLPTDTQYF,TGTGCCATCAGTGACAATCCGGGACTACCCACAGATACGCAGTATTTT
few,TRBJ1-6,-,TRBV25-1,CASSESTRGNSPLHF,TGTGCCAGCAGTGAATCCACCCGGGGGAATTCACCCCTCCACTTT
few,TRBJ2-4,TRBD2,TRBV28,CASSYGTSGAENIQYF,TGTGCCAGCAGCTACGGGACTAGCGGGGCGGAAAACATTCAGTACTTC
few,TRBJ2-1,TRBD2,TRBV2,CASHSRTSGSSGQFF,TGTGCCAGCCATTCCCGGACTAGCGGGAGTTCGGGTCAGTTCTTC
few,TRBJ2-3,-,TRBV7-2,CASSYPKSGTQYF,TGTGCCAGCAGCTACCCTAAATCCGGTACGCAGTATTTT
many,TRBJ1-4,TRBD1,TRBV10-3,CAISERVPSQGRPNEKLFF,TGTGCCATCAGTGAGCGAGTACCTTCACAGGGGCGGCCTAATGAAAAACTGTTTTTT
many,TRBJ2-5,-,TRBV25-1,CASSDRETQYF,TGTGCCAGCAGTGACAGGGAGACCCAGTACTTC
few,TRBJ2-5,TRBD2,TRBV5-1,CASSLEVAGRKTQYF,TGCGCCAGCAGCTTGGAGGTAGCGGGACGAAAGACCCAGTACTTC
many,TRBJ1-4,-,TRBV20-1,CSATGPPNEKLFF,TGCAGTGCTACGGGACCCCCTAATGAAAAACTGTTTTTT
many,TRBJ2-7,-,TRBV6-2/TRBV6-3,CASSYSSRYEQYF,TGTGCCAGCAGTTACTCGTCTCGGTACGAGCAGTACTTC
few,TRBJ2-5,TRBD1,TRBV14,CASSLGTARMETQYF,TGTGCCAGCAGCCTCGGGACAGCTAGGATGGAGACCCAGTACTTC
few,TRBJ2-3,TRBD1,TRBV24-1,CATSDPTGYGTDTQYF,TGTGCCACCAGTGATCCGACAGGGTATGGCACAGATACGCAGTATTTT
-,TRBJ2-2,-,TRBV11-3,CASSRPGNTGELFF,TGTGCCAGCAGCCGTCCGGGGAACACCGGGGAGCTGTTTTTT
many,TRBJ1-6,TRBD1,TRBV5-1,CASSQGDRRYNSPLHF,TGCGCCAGCAGCCAGGGGGACAGAAGGTATAATTCACCCCTCCACTTT
many,TRBJ1-3,TRBD1,TRBV5-1,CASGTTGADSTIYF,TGCGCCAGCGGCACGACAGGGGCGGATAGCACCATATATTTT
many,TRBJ2-4,TRBD2,TRBV4-3,CASSPGGSGTDIQYF,TGCGCCAGCAGCCCCGGGGGTAGCGGGACGGACATTCAGTACTTC
many,TRBJ2-3,-,TRBV7-6,CASSLARGKAGDTQYF,TGTGCCAGCAGCTTGGCAAGGGGGAAGGCAGGGGATACGCAGTATTTT
many,TRBJ2-3,TRBD2,TRBV15,CATSRSWAGADTQYF,TGTGCCACCAGCAGATCATGGGCGGGAGCCGATACGCAGTATTTT
few,TRBJ1-1,TRBD1,TRBV6-1,CASRIQGGTEAFF,TGTGCCAGCAGAATTCAGGGGGGCACTGAAGCTTTCTTT
-,TRBJ2-3,-,TRBV7-8,CASSSLRPGAVLTTDTQYF,TGTGCCAGCAGCTCGCTAAGGCCTGGAGCGGTACTCACCACAGATACGCAGTATTTT
-,TRBJ1-4,-,TRBV7-9,CASSPDWQYNEKLFF,TGTGCCAGCAGCCCTGATTGGCAGTATAATGAAAAACTGTTTTTT
many,TRBJ2-1,-,TRBV7-2,CASSSRIGGEQFF,TGTGCCAGCAGCTCAAGGATAGGAGGTGAGCAGTTCTTC
-,TRBJ2-7,-,TRBV6-2/TRBV6-3,CASSYGLLEQYF,TGTGCCAGCAGTTACGGACTTCTCGAGCAGTACTTC
-,TRBJ1-4,-,TRBV20-1,CSAREATTNEKLFF,TGCAGTGCTAGAGAGGCGACAACTAATGAAAAACTGTTTTTT